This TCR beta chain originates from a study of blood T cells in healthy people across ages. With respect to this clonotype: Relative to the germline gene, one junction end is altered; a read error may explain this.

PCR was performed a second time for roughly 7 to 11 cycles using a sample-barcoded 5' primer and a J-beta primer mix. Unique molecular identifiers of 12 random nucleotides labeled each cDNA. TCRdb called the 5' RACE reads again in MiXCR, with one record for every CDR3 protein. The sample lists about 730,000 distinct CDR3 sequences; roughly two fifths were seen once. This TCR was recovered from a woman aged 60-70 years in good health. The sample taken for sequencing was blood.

The CDR3 coding sequence is TGTGTCACCAGCAGAGACAGCGTCTCCAACTATGGCTACACCTTC. It yields the protein CVTSRDSVSNYGYTF. The chain links TRBV15 to TRBJ1-2, with D perhaps matching TRBD1 (5 bases). CDR1 is LNHNV and CDR2 is YYDKDF in the germline V gene (reference sequence). This CDR3 spans 15 amino acids.